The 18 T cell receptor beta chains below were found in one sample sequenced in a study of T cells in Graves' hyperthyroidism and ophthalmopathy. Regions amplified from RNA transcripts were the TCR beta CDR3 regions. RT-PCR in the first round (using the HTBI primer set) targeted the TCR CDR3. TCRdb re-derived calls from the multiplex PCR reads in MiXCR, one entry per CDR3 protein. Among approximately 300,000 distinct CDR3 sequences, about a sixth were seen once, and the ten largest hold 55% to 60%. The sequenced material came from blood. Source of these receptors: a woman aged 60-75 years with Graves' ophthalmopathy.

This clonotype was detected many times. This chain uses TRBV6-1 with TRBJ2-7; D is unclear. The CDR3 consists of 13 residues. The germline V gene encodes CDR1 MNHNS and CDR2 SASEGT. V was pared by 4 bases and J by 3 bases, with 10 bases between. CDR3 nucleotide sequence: TGTGCCAGCAGTGGGGCTCCCAACTACGAGCAGTACTTC. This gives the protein CASSGAPNYEQYF.

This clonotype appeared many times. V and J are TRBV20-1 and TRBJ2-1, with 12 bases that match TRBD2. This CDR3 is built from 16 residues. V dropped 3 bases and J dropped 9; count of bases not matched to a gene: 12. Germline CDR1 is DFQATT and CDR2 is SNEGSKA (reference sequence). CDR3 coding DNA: TGCAGTGCTAGCCCCACCCTAGCGGGGGGGCGGAGTGAGCAGTTCTTC. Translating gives CSASPTLAGGRSEQFF.

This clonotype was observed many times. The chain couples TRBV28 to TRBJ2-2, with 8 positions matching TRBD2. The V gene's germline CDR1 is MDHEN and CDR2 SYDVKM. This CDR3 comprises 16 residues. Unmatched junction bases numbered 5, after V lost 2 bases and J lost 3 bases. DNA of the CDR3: TGTGCCAGCAGTTTAGCCGGGAGGGCAGACACCGGGGAGCTGTTTTTT. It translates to CASSLAGRADTGELFF.

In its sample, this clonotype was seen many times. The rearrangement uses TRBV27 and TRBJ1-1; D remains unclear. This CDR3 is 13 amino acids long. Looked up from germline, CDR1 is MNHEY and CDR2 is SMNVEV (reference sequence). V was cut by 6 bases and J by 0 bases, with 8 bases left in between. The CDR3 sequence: CASRWFMNTEAFF. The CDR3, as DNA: TGTGCCAGCAGGTGGTTCATGAACACTGAAGCTTTCTTT.

The CDR3 reads CASSFPGQRDQPQHF. The DNA of the CDR3 is TGTGCCAGTAGTTTCCCGGGACAGCGGGATCAGCCCCAGCATTTT. This sequence joins TRBV19 and TRBJ1-5; TRBD1 matches at 7 bases. Germline V gene sequence: CDR1 LNHDA, CDR2 SQIVND (reference sequence). The CDR3 length is 15 residues. V dropped 5 bases and J dropped 5; count of bases not matched to a gene: 9.

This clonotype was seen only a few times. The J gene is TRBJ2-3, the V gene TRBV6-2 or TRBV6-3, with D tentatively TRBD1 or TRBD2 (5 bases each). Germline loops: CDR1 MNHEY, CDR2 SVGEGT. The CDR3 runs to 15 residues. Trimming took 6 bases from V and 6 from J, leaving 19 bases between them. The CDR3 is CASSTTGFRGDTQYF. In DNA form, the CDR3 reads TGTGCCAGCAGCACAACAGGTTTCCGAGGGGATACGCAGTATTTT.

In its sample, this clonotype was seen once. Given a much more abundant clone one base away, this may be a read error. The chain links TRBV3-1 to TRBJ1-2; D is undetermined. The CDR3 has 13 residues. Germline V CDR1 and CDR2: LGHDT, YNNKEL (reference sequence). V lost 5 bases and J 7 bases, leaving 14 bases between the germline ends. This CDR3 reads CASSSRGWAGYTF. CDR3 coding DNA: TGTGCCAGCAGCTCACGGGGTTGGGCTGGCTACACCTTC. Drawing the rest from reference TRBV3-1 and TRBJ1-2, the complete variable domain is DTAVSQTPKYLVTQMGNDKSIKCEQNLGHDTMYWYKQDSKKFLKIMFSYNNKELIINETVPNRFSPKSPDKAHLNLHINSLELGDSAVYFCASSSRGWAGYTFGSGTRLTVV.

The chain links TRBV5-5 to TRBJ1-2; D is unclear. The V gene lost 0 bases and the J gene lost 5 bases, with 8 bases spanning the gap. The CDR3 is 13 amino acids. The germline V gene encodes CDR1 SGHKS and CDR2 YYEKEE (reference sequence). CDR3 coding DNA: TGTGCCAGCAGCTTGGGATCGACTTATGGCTACACCTTC. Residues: CASSLGSTYGYTF.

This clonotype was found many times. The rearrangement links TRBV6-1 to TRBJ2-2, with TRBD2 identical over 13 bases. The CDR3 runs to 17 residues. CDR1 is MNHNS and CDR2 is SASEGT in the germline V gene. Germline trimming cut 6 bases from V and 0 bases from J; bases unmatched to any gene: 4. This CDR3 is CASRTTSGGPNTGELFF. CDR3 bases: TGTGCCAGCAGGACGACTAGCGGGGGGCCGAACACCGGGGAGCTGTTTTTT.

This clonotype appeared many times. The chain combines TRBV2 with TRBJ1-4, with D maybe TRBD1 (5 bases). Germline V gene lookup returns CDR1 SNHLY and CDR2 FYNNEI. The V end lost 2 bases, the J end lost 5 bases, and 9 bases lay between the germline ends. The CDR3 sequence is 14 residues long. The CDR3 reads CASSENRINEKLFF. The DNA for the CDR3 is TGTGCCAGCAGTGAAAACAGGATCAATGAAAAACTGTTTTTT.

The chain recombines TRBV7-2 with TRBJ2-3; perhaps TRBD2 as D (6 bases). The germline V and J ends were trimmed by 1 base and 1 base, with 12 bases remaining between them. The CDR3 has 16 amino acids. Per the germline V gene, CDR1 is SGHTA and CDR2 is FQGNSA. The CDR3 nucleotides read TGTGCCAGCAGCTTAGTATTGACGGGGGGCACAGATACGCAGTATTTT. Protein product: CASSLVLTGGTDTQYF.

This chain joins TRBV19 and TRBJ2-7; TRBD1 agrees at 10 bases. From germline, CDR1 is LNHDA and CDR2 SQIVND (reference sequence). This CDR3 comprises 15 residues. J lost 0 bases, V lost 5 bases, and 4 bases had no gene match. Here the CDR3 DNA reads TGTGCCAGTAGTGCCCGGACAGGGGGCTCCTACGAGCAGTACTTC. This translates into CASSARTGGSYEQYF. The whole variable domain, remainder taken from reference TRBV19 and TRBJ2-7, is DGGITQSPKYLFRKEGQNVTLSCEQNLNHDAMYWYRQDPGQGLRLIYYSQIVNDFQKGDIAEGYSVSREKKESFPLTVTSAQKNPTAFYLCASSARTGGSYEQYFGPGTRLTVT.

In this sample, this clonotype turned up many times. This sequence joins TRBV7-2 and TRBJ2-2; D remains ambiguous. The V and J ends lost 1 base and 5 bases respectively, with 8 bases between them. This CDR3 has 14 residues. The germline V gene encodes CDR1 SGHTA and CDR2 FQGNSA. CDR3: CASSLVIRTGELFF. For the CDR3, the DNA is TGTGCCAGCAGCTTAGTCATACGGACCGGGGAGCTGTTTTTT.

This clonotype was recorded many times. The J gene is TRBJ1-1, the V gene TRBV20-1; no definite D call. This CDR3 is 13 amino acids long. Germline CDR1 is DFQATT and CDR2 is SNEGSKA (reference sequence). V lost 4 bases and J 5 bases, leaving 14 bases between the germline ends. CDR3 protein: CSAMKGFLTEAFF. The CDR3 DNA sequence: TGCAGTGCTATGAAGGGTTTTCTGACTGAAGCTTTCTTT.

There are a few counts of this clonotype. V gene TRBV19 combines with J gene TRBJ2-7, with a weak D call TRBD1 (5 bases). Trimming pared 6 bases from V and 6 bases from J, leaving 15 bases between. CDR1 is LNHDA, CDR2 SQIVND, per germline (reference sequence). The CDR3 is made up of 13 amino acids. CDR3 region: CASSGYRLVEQYF. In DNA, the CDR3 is TGTGCCAGTAGCGGCTACAGGCTCGTCGAGCAGTACTTC.

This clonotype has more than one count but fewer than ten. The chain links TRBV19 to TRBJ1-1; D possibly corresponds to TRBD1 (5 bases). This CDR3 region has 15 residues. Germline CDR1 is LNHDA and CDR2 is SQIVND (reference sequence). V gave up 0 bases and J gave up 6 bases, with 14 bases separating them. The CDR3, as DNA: TGTGCCAGTAGTATAGATCTTCAGGGTTCGGCTGAAGCTTTCTTT. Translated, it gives CASSIDLQGSAEAFF.

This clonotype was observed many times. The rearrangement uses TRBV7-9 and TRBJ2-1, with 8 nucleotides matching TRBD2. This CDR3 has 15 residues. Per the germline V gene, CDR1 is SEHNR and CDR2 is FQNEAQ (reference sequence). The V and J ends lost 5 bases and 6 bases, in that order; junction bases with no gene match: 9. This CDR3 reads CASSPPGSGGNEQFF. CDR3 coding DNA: TGTGCCAGCAGCCCCCCGGGGAGCGGGGGCAATGAGCAGTTCTTC.

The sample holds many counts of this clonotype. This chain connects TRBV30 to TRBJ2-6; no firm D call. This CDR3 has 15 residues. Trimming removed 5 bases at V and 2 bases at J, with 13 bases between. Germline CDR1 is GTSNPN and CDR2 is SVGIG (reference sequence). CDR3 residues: CAWLDLTAGANVLTF. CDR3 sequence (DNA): TGTGCCTGGTTGGACCTTACGGCTGGGGCCAACGTCCTGACTTTC. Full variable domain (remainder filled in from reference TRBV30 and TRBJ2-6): SQTIHQWPATLVQPVGSPLSLECTVEGTSNPNLYWYRQAAGRGLQLLFYSVGIGQISSEVPQNLSASRPQDRQFILSSKKLLLSDSGFYLCAWLDLTAGANVLTFGAGSRLTVL.